Listed below are T cell receptor beta chains from one sample, sequenced in a study of OX40 agonist ivuxolimab in advanced cancers. Repertoires were generated with immunoSEQ multiplex PCR, while TCRdb's copy carries only in-frame clones and drops some. The sample records roughly 70,000 clones, approximately 88% being singletons. The sequenced sample was CD4+ or CD8+ T cells sorted from blood, obtained in a trial of the OX40 agonist ivuxolimab. Every receptor here comes from an adult with an advanced solid tumor such as melanoma, head and neck, liver or kidney cancer. The CDR3 runs from the conserved cysteine through the conserved F or W. Fields, in order: V gene, J gene, D gene, clone size, CDR3 protein, CDR3 DNA. A D gene is named only where the DNA matches it firmly. Clone size is given for some rows only: seen once, a few or many times, or a class if the clone is expanded.

V: TRBV7-7; J: TRBJ2-5; D: NA; size: once; CDR3: CASAPGHQGTQYF; DNA: TGTGCCAGCGCACCGGGACACCAAGGGACCCAGTACTTC
V: TRBV5-8; J: TRBJ2-1; D: NA; size: NA; CDR3: CASSFGGGTYNEQFF; DNA: TGTGCCAGCAGCTTCGGCGGAGGGACCTACAATGAGCAGTTCTTC
V: TRBV5-1; J: TRBJ1-4; D: TRBD1; size: NA; CDR3: CASSLGTGNEKLFF; DNA: TGCGCCAGCAGCTTAGGGACAGGGAACGAAAAACTGTTTTTT
V: TRBV5-1; J: TRBJ2-7; D: TRBD2; size: NA; CDR3: CASSSLGGSSYEQYF; DNA: TGCGCCAGCAGTTCCCTCGGGGGGAGCTCCTACGAGCAGTACTTC
V: TRBV27; J: TRBJ1-1; D: TRBD1; size: NA; CDR3: CASRRSGTGGANLMNTEAFF; DNA: TGTGCCAGCAGAAGATCCGGGACAGGGGGCGCGAACCTAATGAACACTGAAGCTTTCTTT
V: TRBV7-3; J: TRBJ2-3; D: TRBD2; size: NA; CDR3: CASSLPRTSGGADTQYF; DNA: TGTGCCAGCAGCTTACCACGGACTAGCGGGGGGGCAGATACGCAGTATTTT
V: TRBV11-2; J: TRBJ2-1; D: NA; size: NA; CDR3: CATSGGPLYNEQFF; DNA: TGTGCCACCTCCGGCGGTCCGCTTTACAATGAGCAGTTCTTC
V: TRBV7-3; J: TRBJ1-3; D: NA; size: NA; CDR3: CASSRDGSSGNTIYF; DNA: TGTGCCAGCAGTCGCGACGGCAGCTCTGGAAACACCATATATTTT
V: TRBV28; J: TRBJ2-6; D: NA; size: NA; CDR3: CASLGSTQEEDSGANVLTF; DNA: TGTGCCAGCCTGGGTAGTACTCAGGAGGAGGACTCTGGGGCCAACGTCCTGACTTTC
V: TRBV7-9; J: TRBJ2-1; D: TRBD2; size: NA; CDR3: CASSFGSTSGYNEQFF; DNA: TGTGCCAGCAGCTTTGGTTCGACTAGCGGCTACAATGAGCAGTTCTTC
V: TRBV19; J: TRBJ1-2; D: NA; size: NA; CDR3: CASSRTAYGYTF; DNA: TGTGCCAGTAGTAGGACAGCATATGGCTACACCTTC
V: TRBV7-8; J: TRBJ1-2; D: TRBD1; size: NA; CDR3: CASREGTAYGYTF; DNA: TGTGCCAGCAGAGAAGGGACAGCCTATGGCTACACCTTC
V: TRBV7-9; J: TRBJ2-3; D: TRBD2; size: NA; CDR3: CASRFSGGGPDTQYF; DNA: TGTGCCAGCAGATTTAGCGGGGGAGGTCCAGATACGCAGTATTTT
V: TRBV4-1; J: TRBJ2-1; D: TRBD1; size: NA; CDR3: CASSRQSGTGGNEQFF; DNA: TGCGCCAGCAGCCGCCAATCCGGGACAGGGGGCAATGAGCAGTTCTTC
V: TRBV27; J: TRBJ2-7; D: TRBD2; size: NA; CDR3: CASSYRSIGLAGGSSYEQYF; DNA: TGTGCCAGCAGTTACCGATCTATCGGACTAGCGGGGGGGAGCTCCTACGAGCAGTACTTC
V: TRBV6-5; J: TRBJ1-4; D: NA; size: NA; CDR3: CASSYNRQNSEKLFF; DNA: TGTGCCAGCAGTTATAACAGGCAGAACTCTGAAAAACTGTTTTTT
V: TRBV27; J: TRBJ2-2; D: TRBD1; size: once; CDR3: CASSLRGGRELFF; DNA: TGTGCCAGCAGTTTAAGAGGGGGCAGGGAGCTGTTTTTT
V: TRBV5-1; J: TRBJ2-5; D: TRBD2; size: NA; CDR3: CASSFSGEETQYF; DNA: TGCGCCAGCAGCTTTAGCGGGGAAGAGACCCAGTACTTC
V: TRBV6-1; J: TRBJ1-4; D: NA; size: NA; CDR3: CASSGNTATNEKLFF; DNA: TGTGCCAGCAGTGGAAACACCGCAACTAATGAAAAACTGTTTTTT
V: TRBV4-1; J: TRBJ1-5; D: NA; size: NA; CDR3: CASSQGNSNQPQHF; DNA: TGCGCCAGCAGCCAAGGAAACAGCAATCAGCCCCAGCATTTT
V: TRBV5-1; J: TRBJ2-3; D: TRBD2; size: NA; CDR3: CASRLAGAEDTQYF; DNA: TGCGCCAGCAGACTAGCGGGGGCAGAAGATACGCAGTATTTT
V: TRBV7-9; J: TRBJ2-7; D: NA; size: few; CDR3: CASSRSNEQYF; DNA: TGTGCCAGCAGTCGAAGCAACGAGCAGTACTTC
V: TRBV5-1; J: TRBJ1-1; D: TRBD1; size: NA; CDR3: CASSRNGQGIGTEAFF; DNA: TGCGCCAGCAGCCGGAACGGACAGGGAATCGGCACTGAAGCTTTCTTT
V: TRBV25-1; J: TRBJ2-7; D: NA; size: NA; CDR3: CASIGDNYEQYF; DNA: TGTGCCAGCATAGGGGACAACTACGAGCAGTACTTC
V: TRBV5-4; J: TRBJ2-6; D: NA; size: NA; CDR3: CASSSPDSGANVLTF; DNA: TGTGCCAGCAGCTCCCCGGACTCTGGGGCCAACGTCCTGACTTTC
V: TRBV9; J: TRBJ2-7; D: NA; size: NA; CDR3: CASSVGQQGEQYF; DNA: TGTGCCAGCAGCGTAGGTCAGCAGGGCGAGCAGTACTTC
V: TRBV11-3; J: TRBJ2-1; D: NA; size: NA; CDR3: CASSLEGGNEQFF; DNA: TGTGCCAGCAGCTTAGAGGGGGGAAATGAGCAGTTCTTC
V: TRBV10-2; J: TRBJ2-7; D: NA; size: NA; CDR3: CASSDTEQYF; DNA: TGCGCCAGCAGCGACACCGAGCAGTACTTC
V: TRBV19; J: TRBJ1-1; D: NA; size: NA; CDR3: CASSTQTGLNTEAFF; DNA: TGTGCCAGTAGTACCCAGACAGGCCTGAACACTGAAGCTTTCTTT
V: TRBV5-1; J: TRBJ2-5; D: TRBD2; size: NA; CDR3: CASSLRPSGGRSIETQYF; DNA: TGCGCCAGCAGCTTACGCCCTAGCGGGGGCAGGAGTATAGAGACCCAGTACTTC
V: TRBV5-8; J: TRBJ1-4; D: TRBD1; size: once; CDR3: CASRWTGSFEKLFF; DNA: TGTGCCAGCAGATGGACAGGGTCGTTTGAAAAACTGTTTTTT
V: TRBV7-2; J: TRBJ2-3; D: NA; size: once; CDR3: CASTSNLILTQYF; DNA: TGTGCCAGCACCTCGAACCTCATATTAACGCAGTATTTT
V: TRBV6-5; J: TRBJ2-2; D: NA; size: NA; CDR3: CASSYQPSNTGELFF; DNA: TGTGCCAGCAGTTATCAGCCATCGAACACCGGGGAGCTGTTTTTT
V: TRBV27; J: TRBJ1-3; D: NA; size: NA; CDR3: CASSLGDGTLGNTIYF; DNA: TGTGCCAGCAGTTTAGGGGACGGTACTCTTGGAAACACCATATATTTT
V: TRBV5-1; J: TRBJ2-5; D: TRBD2; size: NA; CDR3: CASSLSLAGDWETQYF; DNA: TGCGCCAGCAGCTTGTCGCTAGCGGGGGATTGGGAGACCCAGTACTTC
V: TRBV7-9; J: TRBJ1-3; D: NA; size: NA; CDR3: CASSSYLRNSGNTIYF; DNA: TGTGCCAGCAGTTCGTACCTACGGAATTCTGGAAACACCATATATTTT
V: TRBV6-5; J: TRBJ1-2; D: NA; size: NA; CDR3: CASKGLDSNYGYTF; DNA: TGTGCCAGCAAGGGATTGGACAGTAACTATGGCTACACCTTC
V: TRBV4-2; J: TRBJ2-5; D: NA; size: NA; CDR3: CASSPDQQETQYF; DNA: TGTGCCAGCAGCCCCGACCAACAAGAGACCCAGTACTTC
V: TRBV7-9; J: TRBJ1-5; D: NA; size: few; CDR3: CASSLESQPQHF; DNA: TGTGCCAGCAGCTTAGAGTCCCAGCCCCAGCATTTT
V: TRBV6-5; J: TRBJ1-5; D: NA; size: once; CDR3: CASRTGISQPQHF; DNA: TGTGCCAGCAGAACAGGGATTTCTCAGCCCCAGCATTTT
V: TRBV13; J: TRBJ1-2; D: NA; size: NA; CDR3: CASSLVQDGYTF; DNA: TGTGCCAGCAGCTTAGTTCAGGATGGCTACACCTTC